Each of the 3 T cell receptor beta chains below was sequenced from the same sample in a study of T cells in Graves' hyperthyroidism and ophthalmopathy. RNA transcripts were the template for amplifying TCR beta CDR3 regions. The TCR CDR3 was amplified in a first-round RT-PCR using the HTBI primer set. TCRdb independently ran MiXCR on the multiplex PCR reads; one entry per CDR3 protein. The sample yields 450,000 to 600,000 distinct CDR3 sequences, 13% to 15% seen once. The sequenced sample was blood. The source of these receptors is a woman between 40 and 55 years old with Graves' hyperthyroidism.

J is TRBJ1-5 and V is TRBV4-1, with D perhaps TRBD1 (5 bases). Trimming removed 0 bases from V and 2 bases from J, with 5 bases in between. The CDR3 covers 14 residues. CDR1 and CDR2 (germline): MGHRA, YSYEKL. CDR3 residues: CASSQEGGNQPQHF. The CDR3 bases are TGCGCCAGCAGCCAAGAGGGGGGCAATCAGCCCCAGCATTTT.

The CDR3 coding sequence is TGTGCCAGCAGTTTAAATCTGGATACGCAGTATTTT. Translation gives CASSLNLDTQYF. The chain uses TRBV28 and TRBJ2-3; no clear D gene. V lost 2 bases and J 6 bases, leaving 6 bases between the germline ends. Germline V gene sequence: CDR1 MDHEN, CDR2 SYDVKM. The CDR3 is 12 amino acids.

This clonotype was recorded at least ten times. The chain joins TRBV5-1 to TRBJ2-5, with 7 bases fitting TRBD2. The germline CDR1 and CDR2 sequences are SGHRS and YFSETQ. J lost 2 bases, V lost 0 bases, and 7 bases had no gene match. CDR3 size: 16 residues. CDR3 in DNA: TGCGCCAGCAGCTTGGAGCCAGCGGGAAGGCAAGAGACCCAGTACTTC. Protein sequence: CASSLEPAGRQETQYF.